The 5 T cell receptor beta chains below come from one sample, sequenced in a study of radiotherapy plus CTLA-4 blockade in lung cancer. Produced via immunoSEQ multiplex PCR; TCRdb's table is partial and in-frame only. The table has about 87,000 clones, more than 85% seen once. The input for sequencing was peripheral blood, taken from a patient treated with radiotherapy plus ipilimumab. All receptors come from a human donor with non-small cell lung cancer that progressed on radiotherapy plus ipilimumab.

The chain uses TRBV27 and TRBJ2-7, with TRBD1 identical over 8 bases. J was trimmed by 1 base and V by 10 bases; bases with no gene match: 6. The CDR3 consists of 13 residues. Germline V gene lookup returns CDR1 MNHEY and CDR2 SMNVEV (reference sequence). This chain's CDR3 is CATSGTGSYEQYF. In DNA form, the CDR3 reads TGTGCCACTTCCGGGACAGGATCCTACGAGCAGTACTTC.

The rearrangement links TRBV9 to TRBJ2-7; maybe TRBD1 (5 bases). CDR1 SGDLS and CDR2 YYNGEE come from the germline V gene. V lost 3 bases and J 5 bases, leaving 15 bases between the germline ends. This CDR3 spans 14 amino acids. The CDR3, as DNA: TGTGCCAGCAGCGCCGCTGACTGGGGCGACGAGCAGTACTTC. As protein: CASSAADWGDEQYF.

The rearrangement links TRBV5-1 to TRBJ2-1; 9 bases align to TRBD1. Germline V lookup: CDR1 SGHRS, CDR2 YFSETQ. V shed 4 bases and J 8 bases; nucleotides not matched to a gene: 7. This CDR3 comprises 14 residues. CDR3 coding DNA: TGCGCCAGCAGCATGACAGGGGGATGGTATGAGCAGTTCTTC. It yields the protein CASSMTGGWYEQFF.

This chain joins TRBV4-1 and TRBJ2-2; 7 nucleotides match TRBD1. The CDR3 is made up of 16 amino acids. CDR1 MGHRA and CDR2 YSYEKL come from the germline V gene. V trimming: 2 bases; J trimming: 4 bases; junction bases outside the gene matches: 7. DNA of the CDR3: TGCGCCAGCAGCCAAAGCAGGGGGTCGGTCACCGGGGAGCTGTTTTTT. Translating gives CASSQSRGSVTGELFF.

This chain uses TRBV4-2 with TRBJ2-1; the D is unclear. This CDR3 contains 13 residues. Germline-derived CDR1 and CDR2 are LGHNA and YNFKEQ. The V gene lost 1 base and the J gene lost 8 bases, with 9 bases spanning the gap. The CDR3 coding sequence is TGTGCCAGCAGCCAAGTGGAGTGGGATGAGCAGTTCTTC. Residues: CASSQVEWDEQFF.